The 9 T cell receptor beta chains below all came from one sample that was sequenced in a study of breast tumors, draining lymph nodes, adjacent tissues. Breast cancer patients provided tissue from their axillary draining lymph nodes. TCRdb processed the multiplex PCR reads anew with MiXCR; each CDR3 protein has one entry. The data show some 130,000 distinct CDR3 sequences, 21% seen once. Material: axillary lymph node tissue. The receptor source for this set is a female donor with breast cancer. Some clones in this sample may be carry-over from other donors' samples.

This clonotype has just a few counts. A much larger clone differs from this one at a single base, so this may be a read error. V usage is TRBV12-3 or TRBV12-4 and J usage is TRBJ2-7; the match to TRBD2 covers 8 bases. The CDR3 totals 14 residues. Trimming took 4 bases from V and 2 from J; bases not matched to a gene: 4. The CDR3 sequence is CASSSAGVAYEQYF. As DNA, the CDR3 is TGTGCCAGCAGTTCAGCGGGAGTAGCCTACGAGCAGTACTTC.

This clonotype was picked up many times. This chain uses TRBV9 with TRBJ2-7, with a weak D call TRBD1 (5 bases). The length of the CDR3 is 15 residues. V lost 0 bases, J lost 2 bases, and 12 bases lay in between. Germline V gene sequence: CDR1 SGDLS, CDR2 YYNGEE. CDR3: CASSVAGYSPYEQYF. CDR3 nucleotide sequence: TGTGCCAGCAGCGTAGCAGGGTACAGCCCCTACGAGCAGTACTTC.

This clonotype was observed a few times. CDR3 amino acids: CASSSSNNGYTF. CDR3 sequence (DNA): TGTGCCAGCAGTTCGAGCAACAATGGCTACACCTTC. The V and J genes are TRBV12-3 or TRBV12-4 and TRBJ1-2; D call uncertain. V lost 4 bases and J 6 bases, leaving 9 bases between the germline ends. This CDR3 is 12 amino acids long.

With respect to this clonotype: A far bigger clonotype differs at one base, so this is likely a read error. The genes are TRBV11-1 and TRBJ2-1; TRBD2 is a possible D gene (5 bases). CDR3 length equals 13 residues. V lost 3 bases and J 6 bases, leaving 9 bases between the germline ends. CDR1 and CDR2 from the germline V gene are SGHAT and FQDESV (reference sequence). CDR3 amino acids: CASSLAGCNEQFF. DNA for the CDR3: TGTGCCAGCAGCTTGGCGGGCTGCAATGAGCAGTTCTTC.

On this clonotype: A much larger clone differs from this one at a single base, so this may be a read error. V gene TRBV5-1 combines with J gene TRBJ2-7; D ambiguous. The CDR3 covers 13 residues. Trimming cost V 4 bases and J 6 bases, with 14 bases left between them. The germline V gene encodes CDR1 SGHRS and CDR2 YFSETQ. The DNA for the CDR3 is TGCGCCAGCAGCCCCCGTGCCGTCTCCGAGCAGTACTTC. Its translation: CASSPRAVSEQYF.

The chain links TRBV28 to TRBJ1-5; no reliable D call. Germline CDR1 and CDR2: MDHEN and SYDVKM. The CDR3 consists of 15 residues. Trimming left V 0 bases short and J 0 bases short, with 6 bases between. CDR3 loop: CASSLWDGSNQPQHF. As DNA, the CDR3 is TGTGCCAGCAGTTTATGGGACGGTAGCAATCAGCCCCAGCATTTT.

To note about this clonotype: This may arise from a read error, as a much more abundant clone is one base away. The V and J genes are TRBV12-3 or TRBV12-4 and TRBJ1-6; no reliable D call. The CDR3 has 14 residues. The CDR3 nucleotides read TGTGCCAGCAGTTTAGGAGGACTTCGGTCACTCCTCCACTTT. Its protein product is CASSLGGLRSLLHF.

The J gene is TRBJ2-1, the V gene TRBV12-3 or TRBV12-4; 9 nucleotides agree with TRBD2. Trimming cost V 6 bases and J 7 bases; bases outside gene matches: 13. This CDR3 comprises 16 residues. For the CDR3, the DNA is TGTGCCAGCAGCTTTCGCCCTAGCGGGATGACGAATGAGCAGTTCTTC. Its translation is CASSFRPSGMTNEQFF.

Details on this clonotype: A much larger clone lies a single base off, so this may be a read error. This sequence joins TRBV5-6 and TRBJ2-7; D is uncertain. The CDR3 runs 13 residues. Germline V CDR1 and CDR2: SGHDT, YYEEEE. The CDR3 sequence is CASSFRIYYGQYF. The DNA for the CDR3 is TGTGCCAGCAGCTTCCGGATTTACTACGGGCAGTACTTC.